This section outlines one TCR beta chain sequence together with its context. The germline gives CDR1 SGHAT, CDR2 FQNNGV. V was cut by 5 bases and J by 0 bases, with 11 bases left in between. This CDR3 comprises 14 residues. Method: immunoSEQ multiplex PCR; TCRdb's copy keeps in-frame clones and lacks some. The sample has roughly 48,000 clones, less than 85% seen once. The sample belongs to a study of OX40 agonist ivuxolimab in advanced cancers. The chain recombines TRBV11-2 with TRBJ2-7; D not certain. Sequenced here: CD4+ or CD8+ T cells sorted from blood, sampled in a trial of the OX40 agonist ivuxolimab. The origin of this receptor is an adult with an advanced solid tumor such as melanoma, head and neck, liver or kidney cancer. CDR3 residues: CASSRSDGSYEQYF. The CDR3 region has the DNA TGTGCCAGCAGCCGATCTGACGGCTCCTACGAGCAGTACTTC.